This T cell receptor beta chain was recovered during a study of CD8 T cells in ankylosing spondylitis. Germline lookup yields CDR1 LGHDT and CDR2 YNNKEL (reference sequence). This CDR3 comprises 11 residues. V was shortened by 1 base and J by 6 bases, with 2 bases between the two germline ends. TCRdb itself ran the 5' RACE reads through MiXCR, one entry per CDR3 protein. The data contain fewer than 500,000 distinct CDR3 sequences, under 25% of them seen just once; the ten biggest clones take up roughly 16%. Of note for this clonotype: The antigen remains undetermined.

Study-wide results and caveats: A TCR beta motif of roughly eight highly homologous variants seemed to mark ankylosing spondylitis blood. Those disease-linked clones were CD8+; they were also relatively rare in peripheral blood.

This chain joins TRBV3-1 and TRBJ2-3; D remains unclear. Material: blood, either unsorted or a sorted T cell fraction (not recorded which). This clonotype was obtained from a male donor with ankylosing spondylitis. The CDR3 coding sequence is TGTGCCAGCAGCCAAGCGGATACGCAGTATTTT. It specifies CASSQADTQYF.